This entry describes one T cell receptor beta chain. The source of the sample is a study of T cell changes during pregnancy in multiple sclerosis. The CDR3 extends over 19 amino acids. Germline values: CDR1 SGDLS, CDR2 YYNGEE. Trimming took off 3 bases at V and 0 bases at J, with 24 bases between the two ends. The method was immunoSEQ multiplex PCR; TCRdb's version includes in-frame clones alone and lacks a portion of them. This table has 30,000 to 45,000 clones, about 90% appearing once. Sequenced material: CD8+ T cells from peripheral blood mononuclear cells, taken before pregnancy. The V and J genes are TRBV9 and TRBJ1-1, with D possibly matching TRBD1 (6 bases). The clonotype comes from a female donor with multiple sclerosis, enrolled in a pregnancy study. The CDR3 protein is CASSARPTGNPYLNTEAFF. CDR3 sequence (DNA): TGTGCCAGCAGCGCCCGACCGACAGGAAACCCCTATTTGAACACTGAAGCTTTCTTT. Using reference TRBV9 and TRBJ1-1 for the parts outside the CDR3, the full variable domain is DSGVTQTPKHLITATGQRVTLRCSPRSGDLSVYWYQQSLDQGLQFLIQYYNGEERAKGNILERFSAQQFPDLHSELNLSSLELGDSALYFCASSARPTGNPYLNTEAFFGQGTRLTVV.